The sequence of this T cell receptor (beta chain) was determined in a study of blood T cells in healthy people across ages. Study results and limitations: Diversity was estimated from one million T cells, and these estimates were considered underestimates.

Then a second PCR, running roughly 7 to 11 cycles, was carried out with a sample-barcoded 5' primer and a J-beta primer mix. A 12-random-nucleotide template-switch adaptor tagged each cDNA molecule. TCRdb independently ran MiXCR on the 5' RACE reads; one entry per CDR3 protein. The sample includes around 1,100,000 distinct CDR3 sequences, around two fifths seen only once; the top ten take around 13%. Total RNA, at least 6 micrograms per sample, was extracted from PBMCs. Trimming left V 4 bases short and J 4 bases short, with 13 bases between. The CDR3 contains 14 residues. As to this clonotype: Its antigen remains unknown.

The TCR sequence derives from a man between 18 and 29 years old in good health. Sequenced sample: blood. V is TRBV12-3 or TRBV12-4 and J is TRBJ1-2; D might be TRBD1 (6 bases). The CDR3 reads CASSWVGTSYGYTF. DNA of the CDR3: TGTGCCAGCAGTTGGGTCGGGACAAGCTATGGCTACACCTTC.